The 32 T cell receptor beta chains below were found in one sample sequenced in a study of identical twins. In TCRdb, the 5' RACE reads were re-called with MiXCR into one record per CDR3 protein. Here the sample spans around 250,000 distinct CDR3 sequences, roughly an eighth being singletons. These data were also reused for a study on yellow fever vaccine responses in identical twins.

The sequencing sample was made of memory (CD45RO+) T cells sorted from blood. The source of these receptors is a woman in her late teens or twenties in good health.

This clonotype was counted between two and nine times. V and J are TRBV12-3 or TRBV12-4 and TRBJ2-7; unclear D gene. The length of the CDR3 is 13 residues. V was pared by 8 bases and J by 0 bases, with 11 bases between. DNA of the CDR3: TGTGCCAGCTCCAGTCCCTTCTCCTACGAGCAGTACTTC. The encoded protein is CASSSPFSYEQYF.

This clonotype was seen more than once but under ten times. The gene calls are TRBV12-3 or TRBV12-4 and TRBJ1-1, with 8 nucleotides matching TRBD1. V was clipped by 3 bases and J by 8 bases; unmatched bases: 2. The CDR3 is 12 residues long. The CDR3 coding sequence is TGTGCCAGCAGTTTTGGACAGGGAGAAGCTTTCTTT. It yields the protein CASSFGQGEAFF.

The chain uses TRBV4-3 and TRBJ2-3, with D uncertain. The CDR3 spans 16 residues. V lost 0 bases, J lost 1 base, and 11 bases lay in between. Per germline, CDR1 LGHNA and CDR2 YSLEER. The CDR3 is CASSQDTGRGTDTQYF. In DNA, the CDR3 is TGCGCCAGCAGCCAAGATACCGGACGGGGCACAGATACGCAGTATTTT.

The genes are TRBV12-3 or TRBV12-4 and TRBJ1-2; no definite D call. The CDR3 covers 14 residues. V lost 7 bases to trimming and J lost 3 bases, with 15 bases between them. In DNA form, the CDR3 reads TGTGCCAGCAAAAGCAGCGGGCGAGACTATGGCTACACCTTC. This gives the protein CASKSSGRDYGYTF.

DNA of the CDR3: TGCAGTGCTGTGGGGCTAGCGGCAGATACGCAGTATTTT. Translated, it gives CSAVGLAADTQYF. The V and J genes are TRBV20-1 and TRBJ2-3; TRBD2 matches 7 bases. Trimming took 5 bases from V and 4 from J; bases not matched to a gene: 6. There are 13 residues in the CDR3. Germline assignment: CDR1 DFQATT and CDR2 SNEGSKA (reference sequence).

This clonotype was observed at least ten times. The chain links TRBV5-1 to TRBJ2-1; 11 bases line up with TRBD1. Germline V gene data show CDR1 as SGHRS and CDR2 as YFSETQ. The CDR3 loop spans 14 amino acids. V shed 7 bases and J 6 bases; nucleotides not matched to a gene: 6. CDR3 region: CASQRGTGGNEQFF. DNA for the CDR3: TGCGCCAGCCAAAGGGGGACAGGGGGCAATGAGCAGTTCTTC.

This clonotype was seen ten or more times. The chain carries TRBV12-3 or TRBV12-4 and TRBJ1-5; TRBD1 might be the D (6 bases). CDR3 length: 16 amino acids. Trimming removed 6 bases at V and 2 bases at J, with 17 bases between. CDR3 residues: CASSRRGTIGNQPQHF. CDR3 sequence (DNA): TGTGCCAGCAGCCGACGGGGGACAATAGGCAATCAGCCCCAGCATTTT.

CDR3 in DNA: TGCAGCGTTTTTGGGACAGGCGCCTACGAGCAGTACTTC. Protein: CSVFGTGAYEQYF. The chain employs TRBV29-1 and TRBJ2-7; 8 nucleotides line up with TRBD1. CDR3 length: 13 amino acids. V was pared by 5 bases and J by 2 bases, with 5 bases of the junction left unmatched. Germline lookup yields CDR1 SQVTM and CDR2 ANQGSEA.

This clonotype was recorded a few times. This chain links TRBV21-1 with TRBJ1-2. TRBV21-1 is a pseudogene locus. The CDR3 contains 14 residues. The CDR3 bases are TGTGCCAGCAGCAAAGGAGCCGTCAGCTATGGCTACACCTTC. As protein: CASSKGAVSYGYTF.

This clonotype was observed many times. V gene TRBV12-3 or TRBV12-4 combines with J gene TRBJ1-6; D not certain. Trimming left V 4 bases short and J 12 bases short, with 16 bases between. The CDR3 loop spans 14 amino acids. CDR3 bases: TGTGCCAGCAGTTCCGTGACGTTCGGTGGACCCCTCCACTTT. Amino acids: CASSSVTFGGPLHF.

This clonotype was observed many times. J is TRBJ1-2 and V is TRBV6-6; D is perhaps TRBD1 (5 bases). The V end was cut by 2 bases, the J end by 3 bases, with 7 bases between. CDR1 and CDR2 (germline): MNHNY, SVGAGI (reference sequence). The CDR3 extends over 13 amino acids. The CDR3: CASSYDRYYGYTF. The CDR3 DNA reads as TGTGCCAGCAGTTACGACAGATACTATGGCTACACCTTC.

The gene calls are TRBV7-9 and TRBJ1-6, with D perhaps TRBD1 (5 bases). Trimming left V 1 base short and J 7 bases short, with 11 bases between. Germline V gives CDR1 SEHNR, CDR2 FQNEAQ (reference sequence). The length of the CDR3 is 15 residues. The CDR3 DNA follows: TGTGCCAGCAGCTTAGAAGCAGGGCGCAATTCACCCCTCCACTTT. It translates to CASSLEAGRNSPLHF.

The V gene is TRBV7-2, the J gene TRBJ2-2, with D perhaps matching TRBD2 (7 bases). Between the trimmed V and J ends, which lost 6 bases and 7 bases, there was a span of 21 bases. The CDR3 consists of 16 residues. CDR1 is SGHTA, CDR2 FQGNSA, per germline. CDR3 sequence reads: CASRLRGGDNVGELFF. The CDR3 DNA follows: TGTGCCAGCAGATTAAGGGGGGGGGATAACGTCGGGGAGCTGTTTTTT.

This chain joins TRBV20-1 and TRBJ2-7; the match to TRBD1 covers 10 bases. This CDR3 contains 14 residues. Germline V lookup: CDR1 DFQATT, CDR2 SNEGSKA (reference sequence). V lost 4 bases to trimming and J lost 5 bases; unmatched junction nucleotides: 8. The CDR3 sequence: CSAISGQGFHEQYF. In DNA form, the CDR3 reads TGCAGTGCTATTTCGGGACAGGGGTTCCACGAGCAGTACTTC.

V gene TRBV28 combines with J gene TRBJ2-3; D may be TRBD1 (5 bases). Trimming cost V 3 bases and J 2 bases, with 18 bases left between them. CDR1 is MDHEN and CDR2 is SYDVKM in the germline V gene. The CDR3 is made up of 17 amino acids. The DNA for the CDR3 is TGTGCCAGCAGTTTCCCCTCATTTGGGGCTACCACAGATACGCAGTATTTT. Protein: CASSFPSFGATTDTQYF.

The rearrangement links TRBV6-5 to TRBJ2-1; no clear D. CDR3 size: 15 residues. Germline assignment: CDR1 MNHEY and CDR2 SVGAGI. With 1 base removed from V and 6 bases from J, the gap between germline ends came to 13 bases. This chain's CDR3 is CASSYYDFASNEQFF. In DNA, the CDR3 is TGTGCCAGCAGTTACTATGATTTCGCCTCCAATGAGCAGTTCTTC.

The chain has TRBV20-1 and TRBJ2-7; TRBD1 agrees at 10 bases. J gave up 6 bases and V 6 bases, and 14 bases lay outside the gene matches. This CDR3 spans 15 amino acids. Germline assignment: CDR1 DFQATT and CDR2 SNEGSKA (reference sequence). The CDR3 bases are TGCAGTGCCTCACTCATAGGACAGGGGGACGGCGAGCAGTACTTC. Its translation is CSASLIGQGDGEQYF.

DNA for the CDR3: TGTGCCAGCAGTGAGCGGACTAGCGGGAGGACCTACAATGAGCAGTTCTTC. This translates into CASSERTSGRTYNEQFF. The chain has TRBV2 and TRBJ2-1; 14 bases are shared with TRBD2. CDR1 and CDR2 from the germline V gene are SNHLY and FYNNEI. Germline trimming cut 3 bases from V and 2 bases from J; bases unmatched to any gene: 3. The CDR3 extends over 17 amino acids. Using reference TRBV2 and TRBJ2-1 for the parts outside the CDR3, the full variable domain is EPEVTQTPSHQVTQMGQEVILRCVPISNHLYFYWYRQILGQKVEFLVSFYNNEISEKSEIFDDQFSVERPDGSNFTLKIRSTKLEDSAMYFCASSERTSGRTYNEQFFGPGTRLTVL.

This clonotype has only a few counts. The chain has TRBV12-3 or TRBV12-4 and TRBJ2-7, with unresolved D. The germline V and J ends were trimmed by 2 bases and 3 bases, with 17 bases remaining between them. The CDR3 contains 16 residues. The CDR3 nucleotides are TGTGCCAGCAGTTTAACGTTTGGGCGAACCGACTACGAGCAGTACTTC. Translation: CASSLTFGRTDYEQYF.

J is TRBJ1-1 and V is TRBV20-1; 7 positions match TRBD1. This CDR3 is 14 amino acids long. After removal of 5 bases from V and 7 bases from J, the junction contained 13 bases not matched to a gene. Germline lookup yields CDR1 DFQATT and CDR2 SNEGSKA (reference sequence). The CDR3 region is CSAPDRATKGEAFF. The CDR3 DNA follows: TGCAGTGCTCCTGACAGGGCCACGAAGGGTGAAGCTTTCTTT.

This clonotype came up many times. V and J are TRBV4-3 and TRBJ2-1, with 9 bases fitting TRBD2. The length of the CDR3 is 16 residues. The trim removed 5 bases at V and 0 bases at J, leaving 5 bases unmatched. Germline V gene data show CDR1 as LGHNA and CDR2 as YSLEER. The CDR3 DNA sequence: TGCGCCAGCAGCTCTCAGACTAGCGGCTCCTACAATGAGCAGTTCTTC. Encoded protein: CASSSQTSGSYNEQFF.

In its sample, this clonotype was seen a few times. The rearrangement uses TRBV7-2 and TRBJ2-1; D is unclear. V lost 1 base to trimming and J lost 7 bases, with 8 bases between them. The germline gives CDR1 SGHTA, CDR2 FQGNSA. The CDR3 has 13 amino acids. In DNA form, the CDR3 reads TGTGCCAGCAGCTTAGGTATGCGGAATGAGCAGTTCTTC. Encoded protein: CASSLGMRNEQFF.

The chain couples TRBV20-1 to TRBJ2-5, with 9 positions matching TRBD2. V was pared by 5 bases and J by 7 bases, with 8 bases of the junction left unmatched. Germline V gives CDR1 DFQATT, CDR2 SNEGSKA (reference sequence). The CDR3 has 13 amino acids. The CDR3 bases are TGCAGTGCTGAAAGTAGCGGGAGCGGGACCCAGTACTTC. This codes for CSAESSGSGTQYF.

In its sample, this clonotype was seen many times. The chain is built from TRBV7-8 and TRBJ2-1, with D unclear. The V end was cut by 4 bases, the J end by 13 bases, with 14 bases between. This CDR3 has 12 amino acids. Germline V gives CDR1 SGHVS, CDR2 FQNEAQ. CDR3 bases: TGTGCCAGCAGCTCATCCAGACTTGTACAGTTCTTC. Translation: CASSSSRLVQFF.

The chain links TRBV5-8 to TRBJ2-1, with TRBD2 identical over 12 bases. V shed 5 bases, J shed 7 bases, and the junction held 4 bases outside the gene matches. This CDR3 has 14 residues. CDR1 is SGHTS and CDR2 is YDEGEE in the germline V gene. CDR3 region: CASRLAGGRNEQFF. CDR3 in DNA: TGTGCCAGCAGGCTAGCGGGAGGGCGAAATGAGCAGTTCTTC.

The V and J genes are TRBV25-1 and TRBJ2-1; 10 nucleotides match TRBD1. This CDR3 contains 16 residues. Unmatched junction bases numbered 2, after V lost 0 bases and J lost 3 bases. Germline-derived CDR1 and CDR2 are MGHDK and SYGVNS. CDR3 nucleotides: TGTGCCAGCAGTGAATATCGGACAGGGGGCTACAATGAGCAGTTCTTC. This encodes CASSEYRTGGYNEQFF. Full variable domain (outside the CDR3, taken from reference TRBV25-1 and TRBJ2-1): EADIYQTPRYLVIGTGKKITLECSQTMGHDKMYWYQQDPGMELHLIHYSYGVNSTEKGDLSSESTVSRIRTEHFPLTLESARPSHTSQYLCASSEYRTGGYNEQFFGPGTRLTVL.

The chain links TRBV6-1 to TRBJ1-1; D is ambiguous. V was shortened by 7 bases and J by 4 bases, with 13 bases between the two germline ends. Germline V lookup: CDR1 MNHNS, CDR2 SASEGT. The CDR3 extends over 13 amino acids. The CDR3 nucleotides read TGTGCCAGCACCTACGGTGGTACCACTGAAGCTTTCTTT. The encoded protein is CASTYGGTTEAFF.

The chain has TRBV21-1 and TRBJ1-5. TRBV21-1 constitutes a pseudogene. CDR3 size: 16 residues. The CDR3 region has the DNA TGTGCCAGCAGCAAAAGGCAGGTTTGTAGCAATCAGCCCCAGCATTTT. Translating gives CASSKRQVCSNQPQHF.

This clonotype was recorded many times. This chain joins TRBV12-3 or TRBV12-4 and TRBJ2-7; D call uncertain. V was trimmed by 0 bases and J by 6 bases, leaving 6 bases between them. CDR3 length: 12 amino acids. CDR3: CASSLAGAEQYF. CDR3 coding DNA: TGTGCCAGCAGTTTAGCGGGCGCCGAGCAGTACTTC.

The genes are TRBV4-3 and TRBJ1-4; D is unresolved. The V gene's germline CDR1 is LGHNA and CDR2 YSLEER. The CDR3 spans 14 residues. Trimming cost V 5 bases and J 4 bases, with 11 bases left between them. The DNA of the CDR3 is TGCGCCAGCAGCGATGATTTGTTTAATGAAAAACTGTTTTTT. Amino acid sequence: CASSDDLFNEKLFF.

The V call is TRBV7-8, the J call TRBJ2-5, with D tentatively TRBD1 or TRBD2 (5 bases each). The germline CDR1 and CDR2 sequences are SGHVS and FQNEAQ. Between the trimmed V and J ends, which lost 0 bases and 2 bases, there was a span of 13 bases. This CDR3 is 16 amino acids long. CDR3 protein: CASSLASGTQQETQYF. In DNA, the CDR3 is TGTGCCAGCAGCTTAGCGTCCGGGACGCAACAAGAGACCCAGTACTTC.

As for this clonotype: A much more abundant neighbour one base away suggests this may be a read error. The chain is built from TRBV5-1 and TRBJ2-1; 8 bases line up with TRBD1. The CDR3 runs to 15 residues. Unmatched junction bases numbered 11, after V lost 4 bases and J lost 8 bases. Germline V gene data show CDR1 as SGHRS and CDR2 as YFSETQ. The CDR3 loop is CASSLRAGGGDEQFF. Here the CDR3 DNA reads TGCGCCAGCAGCCTCCGGGCAGGGGGCGGCGATGAGCAGTTCTTC. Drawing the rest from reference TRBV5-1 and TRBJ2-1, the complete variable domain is KAGVTQTPRYLIKTRGQQVTLSCSPISGHRSVSWYQQTPGQGLQFLFEYFSETQRNKGNFPGRFSGRQFSNSRSEMNVSTLELGDSALYLCASSLRAGGGDEQFFGPGTRLTVL.